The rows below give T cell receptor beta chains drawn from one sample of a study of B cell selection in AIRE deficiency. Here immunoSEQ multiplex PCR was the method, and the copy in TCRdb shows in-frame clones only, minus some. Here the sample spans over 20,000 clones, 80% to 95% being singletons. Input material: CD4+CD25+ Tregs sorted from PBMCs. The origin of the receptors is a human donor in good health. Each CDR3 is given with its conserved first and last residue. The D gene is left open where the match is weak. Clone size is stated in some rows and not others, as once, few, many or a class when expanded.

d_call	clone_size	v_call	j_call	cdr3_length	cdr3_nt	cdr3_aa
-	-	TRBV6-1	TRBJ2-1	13	TGTGCCAGCAGTGACTGGGCGGACAATGAGCAGTTCTTC	CASSDWADNEQFF
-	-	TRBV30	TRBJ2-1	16	TGTGCCTGGAACTCCTATACGGGGCGGCTTTACAATGAGCAGTTCTTC	CAWNSYTGRLYNEQFF
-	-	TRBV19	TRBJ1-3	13	TGTGCCAGTAGGCCCAGTTCGGGAAACACCATATATTTT	CASRPSSGNTIYF
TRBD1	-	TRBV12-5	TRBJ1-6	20	TGTGCTAGTGGTCACGCCCCCGACAGGGGGCTCATAAATGGTAATTCACCCCTCCACTTT	CASGHAPDRGLINGNSPLHF
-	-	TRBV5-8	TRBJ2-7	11	TGTGCCAGCAGCTTGAGGGGGGCGGCGTACTTC	CASSLRGAAYF
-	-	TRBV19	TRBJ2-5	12	TGTGCCAGCAGTATTGGTGCTGGGACCCAGTACTTC	CASSIGAGTQYF
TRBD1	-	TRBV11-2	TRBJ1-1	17	TGTGCCAGCAGCTTACTCCCGGGACAGCCGATGAACACTGAAGCTTTCTTT	CASSLLPGQPMNTEAFF
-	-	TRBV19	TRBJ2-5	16	TGTGCCAGTAGAAAGACGCCCCGGGCAGGACAAGAGACCCAGTACTTC	CASRKTPRAGQETQYF
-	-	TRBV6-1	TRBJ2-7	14	TGTGCCAGCATGAGGGGGGGAAGCTCCTACGAGCAGTACTTC	CASMRGGSSYEQYF
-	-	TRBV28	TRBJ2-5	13	TGTGCCACCGCGCTAGTGCACCGAGAGACCCAGTACTTC	CATALVHRETQYF
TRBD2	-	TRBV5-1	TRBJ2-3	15	TGCGCCAGCAAGAGGGCGGGGGAACGCACAGATACGCAGTATTTT	CASKRAGERTDTQYF
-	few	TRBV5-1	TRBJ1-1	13	TGCGCCAGCGGTATGACAGGGAACACTGAAGCTTTCTTT	CASGMTGNTEAFF
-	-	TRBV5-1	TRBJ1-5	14	TGCGCCAGCAGCAGGGACGCCAGTGGGCAGCCCCAGCATTTT	CASSRDASGQPQHF
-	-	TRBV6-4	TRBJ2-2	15	TGTGCCAGCAGTGACTCCACGGCGGGCACCGGGGAGCTGTTTTTT	CASSDSTAGTGELFF
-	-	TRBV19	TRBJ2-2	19	TGTGCCAGTAGTATAGCGGAGGAAGGACAGCAGATATCGCCCGGGGAGCTGTTTTTT	CASSIAEEGQQISPGELFF
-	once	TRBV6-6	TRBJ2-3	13	TGTGCCAGCAGCCCCCTCCGGACAGATACGCAGTATTTT	CASSPLRTDTQYF
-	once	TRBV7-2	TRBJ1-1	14	TGTGCCAGCAGATTACAATTCGGGAACACTGAAGCTTTCTTT	CASRLQFGNTEAFF
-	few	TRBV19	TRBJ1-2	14	TGTGCCAGTAGTATGGTGGCAGATAGATATGGCTACACCTTC	CASSMVADRYGYTF